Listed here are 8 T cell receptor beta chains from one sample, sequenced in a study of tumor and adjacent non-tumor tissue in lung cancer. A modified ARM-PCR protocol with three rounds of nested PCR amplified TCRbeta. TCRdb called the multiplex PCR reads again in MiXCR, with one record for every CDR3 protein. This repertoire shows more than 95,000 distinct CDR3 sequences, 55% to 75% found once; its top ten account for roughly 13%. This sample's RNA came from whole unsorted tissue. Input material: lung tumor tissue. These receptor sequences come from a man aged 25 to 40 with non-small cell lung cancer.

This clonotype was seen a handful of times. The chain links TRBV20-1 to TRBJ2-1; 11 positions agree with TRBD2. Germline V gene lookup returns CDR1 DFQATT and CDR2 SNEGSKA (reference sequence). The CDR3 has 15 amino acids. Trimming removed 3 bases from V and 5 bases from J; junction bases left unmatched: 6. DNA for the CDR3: TGCAGTGCTAGCTCCGTGACTAGCGGGAACAATGAGCAGTTCTTC. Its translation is CSASSVTSGNNEQFF.

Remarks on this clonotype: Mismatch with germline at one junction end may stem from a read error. CDR3 DNA sequence: TGTGCCAGCGGCTTAGAGTCAGCGGGGAGCACAGATACGCAGTATTTT. Residues: CASGLESAGSTDTQYF. This sequence joins TRBV11-2 and TRBJ2-3; 7 bases line up with TRBD2. Germline V CDR1 and CDR2: SGHAT, FQNNGV. The CDR3 consists of 16 residues.

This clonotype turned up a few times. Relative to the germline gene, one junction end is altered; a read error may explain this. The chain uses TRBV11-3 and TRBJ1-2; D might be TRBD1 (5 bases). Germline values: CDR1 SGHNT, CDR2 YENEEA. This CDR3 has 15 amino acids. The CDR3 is CASGLGGRVGYGYTF. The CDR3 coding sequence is TGTGCCAGCGGCTTAGGCGGCAGGGTCGGCTATGGCTACACCTTT.

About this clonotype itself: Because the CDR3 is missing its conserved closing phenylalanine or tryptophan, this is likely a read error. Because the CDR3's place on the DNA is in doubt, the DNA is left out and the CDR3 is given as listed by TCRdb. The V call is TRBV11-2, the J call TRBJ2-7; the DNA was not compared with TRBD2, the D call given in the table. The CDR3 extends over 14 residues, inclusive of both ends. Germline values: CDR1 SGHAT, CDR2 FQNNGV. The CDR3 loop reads CASSPGLAGAVQYI.

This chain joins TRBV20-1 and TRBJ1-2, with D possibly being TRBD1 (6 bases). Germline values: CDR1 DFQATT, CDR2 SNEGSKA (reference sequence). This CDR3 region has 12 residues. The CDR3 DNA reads TGCAAAGCTAGTTTGGGGGCGCAGGGCTACACCTTC. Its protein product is CKASLGAQGYTF.

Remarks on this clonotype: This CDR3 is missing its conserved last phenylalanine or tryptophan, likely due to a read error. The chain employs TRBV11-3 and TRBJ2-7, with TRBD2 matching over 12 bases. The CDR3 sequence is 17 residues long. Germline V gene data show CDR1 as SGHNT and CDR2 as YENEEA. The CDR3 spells CASSLIRLAGATYVQYS. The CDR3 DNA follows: TGTGCCAGCAGCTTAATAAGACTAGCGGGAGCTACTTACGTGCAGTACTCC.

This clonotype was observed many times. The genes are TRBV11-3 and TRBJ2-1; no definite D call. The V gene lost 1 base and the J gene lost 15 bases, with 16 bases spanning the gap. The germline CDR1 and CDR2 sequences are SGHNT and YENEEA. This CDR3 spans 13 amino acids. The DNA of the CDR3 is TGTGCCAGCAGCTTAGGTGGCCGGGCCGTCGTGTTCTTC. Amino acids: CASSLGGRAVVFF.

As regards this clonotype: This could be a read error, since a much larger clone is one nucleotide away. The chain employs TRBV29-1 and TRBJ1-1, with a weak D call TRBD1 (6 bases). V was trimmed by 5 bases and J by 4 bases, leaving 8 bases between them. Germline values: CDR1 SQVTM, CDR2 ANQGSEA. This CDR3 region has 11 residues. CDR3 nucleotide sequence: TGCAGCGTTCCAGGGGTCACTGAAGCTTTCTTT. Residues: CSVPGVTEAFF. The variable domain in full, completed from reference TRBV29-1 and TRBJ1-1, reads SAVISQKPSRDICQRGTSLTIQCQVDSQVTMMFWYRQQPGQSLTLIATANQGSEATYESGFVIDKFPISRPNLTFSTLTVSNMSPEDSSIYLCSVPGVTEAFFGQGTRLTVV.